The 9 T cell receptor beta chains reported below all come from one sample, sequenced in a study of T cell responses to AZD1222 COVID-19 vaccine. The repertoire was sequenced with immunoSEQ multiplex PCR; TCRdb's copy has only in-frame clones and lacks some. Of under 170,000 clones in the sample, over 75% were seen once. Material: peripheral blood, obtained 28 days after the second AZD1222 dose. These receptors all stem from an adult who received the AZD1222 COVID-19 vaccine.

The chain joins TRBV6-5 to TRBJ2-7; D remains ambiguous. The length of the CDR3 is 11 residues. Germline V gene lookup returns CDR1 MNHEY and CDR2 SVGAGI. The V end lost 7 bases, the J end lost 5 bases, and 9 bases lay between the germline ends. DNA of the CDR3: TGTGCCAGCAAGGGTAACGACGAGCAGTACTTC. Translating gives CASKGNDEQYF.

V usage is TRBV6-5 and J usage is TRBJ2-1; TRBD1 matches 8 bases. CDR1 is MNHEY and CDR2 is SVGAGI in the germline V gene. Unmatched junction bases numbered 7, after V lost 7 bases and J lost 2 bases. The CDR3 consists of 15 residues. The CDR3 nucleotides are TGTGCCAGCATCGAAAGACAGGGGACCTACAATGAGCAGTTCTTC. It specifies CASIERQGTYNEQFF.

This chain joins TRBV6-5 and TRBJ1-1; D is unresolved. Trimming removed 7 bases at V and 4 bases at J, with 16 bases between. CDR3 length: 14 amino acids. Germline values: CDR1 MNHEY, CDR2 SVGAGI. CDR3: CASTFSRGSTEAFF. DNA of the CDR3: TGTGCCAGCACCTTCTCCCGGGGTTCCACTGAAGCTTTCTTT.

This rearrangement joins TRBV6-5 to TRBJ1-1; 7 nucleotides align to TRBD1. The J segment lost 4 bases and the V segment lost 4 bases, leaving 6 bases of the junction unmatched. Germline V gene data show CDR1 as MNHEY and CDR2 as SVGAGI. The CDR3 has 14 amino acids. CDR3 coding DNA: TGTGCCAGCAGTTTACAGGGGTCCCGCACTGAAGCTTTCTTT. Its protein product is CASSLQGSRTEAFF.

This clone was found a few times. The gene calls are TRBV19 and TRBJ2-2, with TRBD1 identical over 7 bases. Germline lookup yields CDR1 LNHDA and CDR2 SQIVND (reference sequence). The CDR3 runs to 15 residues. V lost 8 bases, J lost 3 bases, and 9 bases stayed unmatched. The chain's CDR3 is CASQSRDSHTGELFF. In nucleotides, the CDR3 is TGTGCCAGTCAGAGCCGGGACAGCCACACCGGGGAGCTGTTTTTT.

This sequence joins TRBV11-1 and TRBJ2-1, with a weak D call TRBD2 (5 bases). CDR1 and CDR2 (germline): SGHAT, FQDESV (reference sequence). The CDR3 is made up of 15 amino acids. V lost 1 base and J 8 bases, leaving 15 bases between the germline ends. The CDR3 region is CASSLESRSGDEQFF. The CDR3 coding sequence is TGTGCCAGCAGCTTAGAGTCAAGGAGCGGAGATGAGCAGTTCTTC.

The V call is TRBV3-1 (or the pseudogene TRBV3-2), the J call TRBJ2-1; 10 positions agree with TRBD2. With 4 bases clipped from V and 1 base from J, the junction kept 1 base outside the gene matches. Germline CDR1 and CDR2: LGHDT and YNNKEL (reference sequence). The CDR3 is made up of 15 amino acids. CDR3 sequence: CASSRTSGSYNEQFF. In nucleotides, the CDR3 is TGTGCCAGCAGCCGGACTAGCGGTTCCTACAATGAGCAGTTCTTC.

This chain connects TRBV5-1 to TRBJ2-7; 9 bases match TRBD2. The CDR3 loop spans 14 amino acids. The V segment lost 4 bases and the J segment 2 bases; nucleotides outside the gene matches: 4. Germline V lookup: CDR1 SGHRS, CDR2 YFSETQ. The CDR3 DNA is TGCGCCAGCAGCATTAGCGGGGGTACCTACGAGCAGTACTTC. The encoded protein is CASSISGGTYEQYF.

The chain carries TRBV30 and TRBJ2-1; 7 positions match TRBD2. The CDR3 sequence is 15 residues long. Germline V gene sequence: CDR1 GTSNPN, CDR2 SVGIG (reference sequence). With V trimmed by 0 bases and J by 10 bases, 12 bases remained unmatched. This chain's CDR3 is CAWSVGLADQREQFF. CDR3 nucleotide sequence: TGTGCCTGGAGTGTAGGTCTAGCGGACCAAAGGGAGCAGTTCTTC.